A selection of T cell receptor beta chains follows, all from one sample in a study of T cells after yellow fever vaccination. TCRdb redid the calling of the 5' RACE reads with MiXCR, one entry per CDR3 protein. Here the sample spans approximately 180,000 distinct CDR3 sequences, about 6% being singletons. Material: CD4+ T cells sorted from PBMCs, obtained on the day of the first yellow fever vaccination. The receptors come from a man between 18 and 29 years old who received the YFV17D yellow fever vaccine. The CDR3 runs from the conserved cysteine through the conserved F or W. D genes are given only for firm matches. Expanded clones are given a class, and other clones once, few, many or no size at all.

j_call	v_call	d_call	clone_size	cdr3_aa	cdr3_nt
TRBJ1-3	TRBV9	TRBD1	few	CASSVRTGWRNTIYF	TGTGCCAGCAGCGTCAGGACAGGGTGGAGAAACACCATATATTTT
TRBJ1-5	TRBV19	NA	few	CASSSGDGYQPQHF	TGTGCCAGTAGTTCAGGGGACGGGTATCAGCCCCAGCATTTT
TRBJ2-5	TRBV20-1	TRBD2	many	CSASFTSGRGETQYF	TGCAGTGCTAGTTTCACTAGCGGGAGAGGAGAGACCCAGTACTTC
TRBJ2-1	TRBV7-2	TRBD2	few	CASSTGTSFNEQFF	TGTGCCAGCTCAACCGGGACTAGCTTCAATGAGCAGTTCTTC
TRBJ2-3	TRBV11-2	NA	many	CASSLAVPDTQYF	TGTGCCAGCAGCTTAGCGGTGCCAGATACGCAGTATTTT
TRBJ2-3	TRBV5-5	NA	few	CASSHYIGTDTQYF	TGTGCCAGCAGCCACTACATTGGCACAGATACGCAGTATTTT
TRBJ2-5	TRBV20-1	NA	few	CSGIASQETQYF	TGCAGTGGGATAGCAAGCCAAGAGACCCAGTACTTC
TRBJ2-7	TRBV4-2	NA	few	CASSQAGGDTSYEQYF	TGTGCCAGCAGCCAAGCAGGTGGGGACACGTCCTACGAGCAGTACTTC
TRBJ2-2	TRBV12-3/TRBV12-4	NA	many	CASSLDEGTGELFF	TGTGCCAGCAGTTTAGACGAGGGGACCGGGGAGCTGTTTTTT
TRBJ2-6	TRBV20-1	NA	few	CSANRAGANVLTF	TGCAGTGCGAACAGGGCTGGGGCCAACGTCCTGACTTTC
TRBJ1-3	TRBV7-2	TRBD1	NA	CASSLSGTAGNTIYF	TGTGCCAGCAGCCTCTCCGGGACAGCTGGAAACACCATATATTTT
TRBJ2-1	TRBV10-3	TRBD2	many	CAISAGFYGNEQFF	TGTGCCATCTCAGCGGGGTTCTATGGTAATGAGCAGTTCTTC
TRBJ1-1	TRBV5-6	NA	NA	CASSGRRNTEAFF	TGTGCCAGCAGCGGACGGAGGAACACTGAAGCTTTCTTT
TRBJ1-1	TRBV29-1	NA	few	CSDWTTMNTEAFF	TGCAGCGATTGGACGACCATGAACACTGAAGCTTTCTTT
TRBJ2-3	TRBV5-4	TRBD1	NA	CASSSGTGGPDTQYF	TGTGCCAGCAGTTCCGGGACAGGGGGGCCAGATACGCAGTATTTT
TRBJ2-7	TRBV20-1	NA	NA	CSARPRPRQGHEQYF	TGCAGTGCTAGACCCCGCCCCCGGCAGGGCCACGAGCAGTACTTC
TRBJ2-2	TRBV14	TRBD2	many	CASSQTRGGLSRTGELFF	TGTGCCAGCAGCCAAACGCGGGGGGGCCTGAGTAGGACCGGGGAGCTGTTTTTT
TRBJ2-2	TRBV6-1	NA	few	CASSPRGSLTFTGELFF	TGTGCCAGCAGTCCCCGAGGGAGCCTAACCTTCACCGGGGAGCTGTTTTTT
TRBJ2-7	TRBV9	TRBD1	many	CASSVTGDPYEQYF	TGTGCCAGCAGCGTCACAGGGGATCCCTACGAGCAGTACTTC
TRBJ2-1	TRBV12-3/TRBV12-4	NA	many	CASRMQGSEQFF	TGTGCCAGCAGGATGCAGGGATCTGAGCAGTTCTTC
TRBJ2-6	TRBV4-3	TRBD2	few	CASSQGSAGAGANVLTF	TGCGCCAGCAGCCAAGGGTCTGCGGGGGCTGGGGCCAACGTCCTGACTTTC
TRBJ1-1	TRBV6-5	NA	few	CASSGRSTEAFF	TGTGCCAGCAGCGGGAGAAGCACTGAAGCTTTCTTT
TRBJ2-3	TRBV29-1	NA	many	CSVVPVTDTQYF	TGCAGCGTTGTGCCAGTCACAGATACGCAGTATTTT
TRBJ2-7	TRBV2	NA	many	CASRGSWGYEQYF	TGTGCCAGCAGGGGCAGTTGGGGCTACGAGCAGTACTTC
TRBJ1-2	TRBV6-1	NA	many	CASSLGRRNYGYTF	TGTGCCAGCAGCCTGGGACGGCGGAACTATGGCTACACCTTC
TRBJ1-6	TRBV11-2	NA	few	CASSSDNLRLNSPLHF	TGTGCCAGCAGCTCAGATAATTTACGGCTTAATTCACCCCTCCACTTT
TRBJ1-1	TRBV5-4	NA	few	CASRRYRLNTEAFF	TGTGCCAGCAGACGCTACAGGTTAAACACTGAAGCTTTCTTT
TRBJ1-1	TRBV7-8	NA	NA	CASSLANGGSNTEAFF	TGTGCCAGCAGCTTAGCGAACGGAGGTTCGAACACTGAAGCTTTCTTT
TRBJ1-3	TRBV5-1	NA	many	CASSSDSSGNTIYF	TGCGCCAGCAGCTCGGACAGCTCTGGAAACACCATATATTTT
TRBJ2-2	TRBV9	TRBD2	many	CASSPLVRGGRMIGELFF	TGTGCCAGCAGCCCCCTTGTGCGGGGGGGTCGTATGATCGGGGAGCTGTTTTTT
TRBJ2-1	TRBV5-1	TRBD2	many	CASSRPGLAGGLRVHEQFF	TGCGCCAGCAGCAGGCCGGGACTAGCGGGGGGCCTGAGGGTTCATGAGCAGTTCTTC
TRBJ2-3	TRBV7-8	NA	many	CASSRGTDTQYF	TGTGCCAGCAGCCGGGGTACAGATACGCAGTATTTT
TRBJ2-3	TRBV12-3/TRBV12-4	NA	many	CASSLGPDQVKYTQYF	TGTGCCAGCAGTTTGGGGCCGGACCAAGTCAAGTATACGCAGTATTTT
TRBJ2-2	TRBV27	NA	many	CASSRLAGELFF	TGTGCCAGCAGCAGACTCGCCGGGGAGCTGTTTTTT
TRBJ2-2	TRBV20-1	NA	few	CSAPMRGTTGELFF	TGCAGTGCTCCAATGAGGGGGACCACCGGGGAGCTGTTTTTT
TRBJ1-6	TRBV6-5	TRBD1	few	CASRPTGAASPLHF	TGTGCCAGCAGACCGACAGGGGCGGCGTCACCCCTCCACTTT
TRBJ1-3	TRBV6-6	NA	NA	CASMSSGNTIYF	TGTGCCAGCATGAGCTCTGGAAACACCATATATTTT
TRBJ1-3	TRBV7-2	NA	few	CASSLVGSGVSGNTIYF	TGTGCCAGCAGCTTAGTAGGGTCGGGGGTTTCTGGAAACACCATATATTTT
TRBJ2-3	TRBV4-3	TRBD1	NA	CASSQGPQGVPDTQYF	TGCGCCAGCAGCCAAGGCCCGCAGGGGGTACCAGATACGCAGTATTTT
TRBJ2-2	TRBV4-3	NA	many	CASSPIKNTGELFF	TGCGCCAGCAGCCCCATTAAAAACACCGGGGAGCTGTTTTTT